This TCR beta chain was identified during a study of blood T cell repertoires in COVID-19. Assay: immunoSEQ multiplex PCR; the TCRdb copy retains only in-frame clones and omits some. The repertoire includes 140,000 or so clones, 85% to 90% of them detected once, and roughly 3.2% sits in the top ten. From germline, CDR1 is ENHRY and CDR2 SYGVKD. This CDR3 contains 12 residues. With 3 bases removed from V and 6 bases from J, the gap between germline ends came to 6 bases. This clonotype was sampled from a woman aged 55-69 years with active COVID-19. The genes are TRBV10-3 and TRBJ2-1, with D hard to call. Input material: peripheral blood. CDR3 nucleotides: TGTGCCATCAGTGACAGTACCAATGAGCAGTTCTTC. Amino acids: CAISDSTNEQFF.